This T cell receptor (beta chain) was documented in a study of Ad26.COV2.S vaccination and SARS-CoV-2 variants. Produced via immunoSEQ multiplex PCR; TCRdb's table is partial and in-frame only. The sample yields 250,000 to 300,000 clones, about 90% seen once. V lost 0 bases and J 2 bases, leaving 2 bases between the germline ends. The CDR3 extends over 12 amino acids. CDR1 is SQVTM and CDR2 is ANQGSEA in the germline V gene. Stated treatment: approximately 18 received Ad26.COV2.S at low or high dose, single or two shots; 5 received placebo; per-sample allocation not given. Repertoires come from day 63 after the first vaccine or placebo injection.

This receptor was taken from a person aged 18-65 years who received the Ad26.COV2.S COVID-19 vaccine or a placebo. The chain combines TRBV29-1 with TRBJ1-5; D unresolved. The material sequenced was peripheral blood, taken in a trial of Ad26.COV2.S vaccine versus placebo. The DNA of the CDR3 is TGCAGCGTTGAAGACGGCAATCAGCCCCAGCATTTT. This gives the protein CSVEDGNQPQHF.